This TCR beta chain was documented in a study of cytomegalovirus exposure and HLA in healthy donors. The study, taken as a whole, reports: Later on, an analysis found that several of the most significant clusters appeared to be linked to common viral pathogens, which included parvovirus B19.

As for this clone: Its antigen is still unknown.

V dropped 3 bases and J dropped 10; count of bases not matched to a gene: 8. The V gene's germline CDR1 is MGHDK and CDR2 SYGVNS. The CDR3 consists of 14 residues. 60 Vbeta and 13 Jbeta primers were used in PCR. Using immunoSEQ multiplex PCR, the repertoire was profiled, and TCRdb retains in-frame clones only, with some absent. The table has fewer than 110,000 clones, about 80% seen once. Sequences were obtained from PBMCs. This clonotype originated in a man aged 30 to 45 in good health and CMV-seronegative. The chain recombines TRBV25-1 with TRBJ1-4; TRBD1 matches at 7 bases. Here the CDR3 reads CASSDPGQGGKLFF. For the CDR3, the DNA is TGTGCCAGCAGTGATCCCGGGCAGGGGGGAAAACTGTTTTTT.